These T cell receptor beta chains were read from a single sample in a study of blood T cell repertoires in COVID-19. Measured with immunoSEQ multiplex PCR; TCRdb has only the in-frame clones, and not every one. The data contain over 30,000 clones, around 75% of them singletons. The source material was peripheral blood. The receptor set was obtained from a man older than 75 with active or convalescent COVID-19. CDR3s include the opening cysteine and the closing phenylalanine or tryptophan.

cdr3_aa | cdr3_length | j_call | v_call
CASSFRGDTDTQYF | 14 | TRBJ2-3 | TRBV6-2/TRBV6-3
CASSLTRNEQFF | 12 | TRBJ2-1 | TRBV9
CASSLTGTSRSTDTQYF | 17 | TRBJ2-3 | TRBV5-1
CATSDSGFYNEQFF | 14 | TRBJ2-1 | TRBV24-1
CASSAQGALGEQYF | 14 | TRBJ2-7 | TRBV7-2
CASSLGSGSGGKETQYF | 17 | TRBJ2-5 | TRBV5-1
CSVNLAGHLTGELFF | 15 | TRBJ2-2 | TRBV29-1
CASSPSLTGEETQYF | 15 | TRBJ2-5 | TRBV7-9
CASIGTPVGTQYF | 13 | TRBJ2-3 | TRBV25-1
CASSPWTGGNQPQHF | 15 | TRBJ1-5 | TRBV19
CASSSIQGAGGNTIYF | 16 | TRBJ1-3 | TRBV5-4
CASSQDGLSPTDTQYF | 16 | TRBJ2-3 | TRBV4-2
CASSPLQAGTNTEAFF | 16 | TRBJ1-1 | TRBV6-2/TRBV6-3
CASSRDRGNNQPQHF | 15 | TRBJ1-5 | TRBV2